This T cell receptor beta chain emerged from a study of blood T cell repertoires in COVID-19. Assay: immunoSEQ multiplex PCR; the TCRdb copy retains only in-frame clones and omits some. The sample contains some 120,000 clones, about four fifths of which appear only once. CDR3 length equals 16 residues. Looked up from germline, CDR1 is SEHNR and CDR2 is FQNEAQ (reference sequence). V shed 2 bases and J 7 bases; nucleotides not matched to a gene: 8. Sequenced sample: peripheral blood. The rearrangement joins TRBV7-9 to TRBJ1-6; TRBD1 matches 7 bases. The sequence was obtained from a woman aged 50 to 60 with acute or convalescent COVID-19. CDR3 nucleotides: TGTGCCAGCAGCTTATTAACGACAGGGCTGAATTCACCCCTCCACTTT. Translation: CASSLLTTGLNSPLHF.